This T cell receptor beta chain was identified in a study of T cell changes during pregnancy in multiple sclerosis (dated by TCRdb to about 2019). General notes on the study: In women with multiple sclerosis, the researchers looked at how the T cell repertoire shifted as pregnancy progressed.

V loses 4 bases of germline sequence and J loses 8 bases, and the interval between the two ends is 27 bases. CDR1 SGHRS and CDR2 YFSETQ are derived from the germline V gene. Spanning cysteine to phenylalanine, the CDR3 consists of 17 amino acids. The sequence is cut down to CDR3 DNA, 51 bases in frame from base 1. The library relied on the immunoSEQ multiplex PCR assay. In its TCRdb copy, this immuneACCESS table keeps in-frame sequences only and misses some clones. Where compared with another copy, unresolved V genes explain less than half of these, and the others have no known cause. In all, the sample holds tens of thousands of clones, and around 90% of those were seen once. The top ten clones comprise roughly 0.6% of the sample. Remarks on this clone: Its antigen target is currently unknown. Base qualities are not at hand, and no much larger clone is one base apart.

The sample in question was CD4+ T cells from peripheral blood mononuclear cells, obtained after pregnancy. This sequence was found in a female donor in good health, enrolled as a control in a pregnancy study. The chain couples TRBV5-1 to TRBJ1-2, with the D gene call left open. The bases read TGCGCCAGCAGCCTCAGCCTAGAAAAGGCTTTCGTCGTCGGCTACACCTTC. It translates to CASSLSLEKAFVVGYTF.